This TCR beta chain came from a study of CD8+ T cells in alopecia areata. About this clone: Its specificity is unknown.

Study-level results: For lesional scalp, especially alopecia totalis/universalis, clonality was higher than in normal scalp.

Once RNA had been extracted, it was reverse transcribed into cDNA to act as the sequencing template. Sequencing used immunoSEQ multiplex PCR; TCRdb keeps in-frame clones, though not all of them. The table includes over 3,000 clones, 71% detected once. The CDR3 runs 13 residues. Germline-derived CDR1 and CDR2 are SEHNR and FQNEAQ (reference sequence). The V end lost 3 bases, the J end lost 4 bases, and 9 bases lay between the germline ends. Sequencing used skin. The J gene is TRBJ1-2, the V gene TRBV7-9; no clear D. This clonotype was sampled from a human donor in good health. Here the CDR3 reads CASSLQTTYGYTF. The CDR3 DNA follows: TGTGCCAGCAGCTTGCAGACAACCTATGGCTACACCTTC.